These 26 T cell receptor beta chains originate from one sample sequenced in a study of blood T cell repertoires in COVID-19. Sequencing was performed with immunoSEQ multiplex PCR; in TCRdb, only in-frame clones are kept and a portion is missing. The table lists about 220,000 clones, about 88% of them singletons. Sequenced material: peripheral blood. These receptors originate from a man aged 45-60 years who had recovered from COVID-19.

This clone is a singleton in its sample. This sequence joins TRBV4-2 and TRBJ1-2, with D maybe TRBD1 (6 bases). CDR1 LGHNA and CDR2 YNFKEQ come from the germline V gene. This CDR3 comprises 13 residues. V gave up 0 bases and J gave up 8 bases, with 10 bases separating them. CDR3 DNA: TGTGCCAGCAGCCAAGATCCAGGGGCGGGCTACACCTTC. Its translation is CASSQDPGAGYTF.

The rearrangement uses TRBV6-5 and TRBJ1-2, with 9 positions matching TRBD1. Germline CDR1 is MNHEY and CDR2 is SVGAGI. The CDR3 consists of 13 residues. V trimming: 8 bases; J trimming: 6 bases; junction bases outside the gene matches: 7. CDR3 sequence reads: CASCSRTGDGYTF. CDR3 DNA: TGTGCCAGCTGCTCCCGGACAGGGGATGGCTACACCTTC.

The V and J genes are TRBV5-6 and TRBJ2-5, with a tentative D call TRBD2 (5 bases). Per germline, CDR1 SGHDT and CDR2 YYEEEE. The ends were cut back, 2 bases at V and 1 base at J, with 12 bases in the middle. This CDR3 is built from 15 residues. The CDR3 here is CASSFRPGFQETQYF. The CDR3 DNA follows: TGTGCCAGCAGCTTCCGGCCGGGGTTCCAAGAGACCCAGTACTTC.

CDR3 bases: TGTGCCAGCAGCAACCACCTTAGCCTATTATACCACGAGCAGTACTTC. Translation: CASSNHLSLLYHEQYF. V usage is TRBV21-1 and J usage is TRBJ2-7; no check of the table's D call, TRBD2, against the DNA was made. TRBV21-1 is a known pseudogene. The CDR3 extends over 16 amino acids.

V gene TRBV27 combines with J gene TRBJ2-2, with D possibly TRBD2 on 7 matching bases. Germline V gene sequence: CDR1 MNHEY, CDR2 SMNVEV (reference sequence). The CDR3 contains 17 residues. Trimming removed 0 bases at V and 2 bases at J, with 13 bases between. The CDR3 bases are TGTGCCAGCAGTTTATCGGGAGGGGGGATCAACACCGGGGAGCTGTTTTTT. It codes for CASSLSGGGINTGELFF.

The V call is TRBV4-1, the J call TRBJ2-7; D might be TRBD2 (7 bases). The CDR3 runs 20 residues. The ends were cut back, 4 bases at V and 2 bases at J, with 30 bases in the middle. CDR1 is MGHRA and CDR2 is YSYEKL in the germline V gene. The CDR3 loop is CASSPQVGGAGASLTYEQYF. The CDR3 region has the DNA TGCGCCAGCAGCCCCCAGGTAGGGGGGGCGGGGGCCTCCTTAACCTACGAGCAGTACTTC.

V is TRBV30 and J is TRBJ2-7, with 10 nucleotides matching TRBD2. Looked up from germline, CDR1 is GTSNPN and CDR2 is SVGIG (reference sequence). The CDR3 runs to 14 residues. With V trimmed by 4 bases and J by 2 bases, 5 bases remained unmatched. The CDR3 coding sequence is TGTGCCTGGACAAGCGGGAGGGCCACCTACGAGCAGTACTTC. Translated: CAWTSGRATYEQYF.

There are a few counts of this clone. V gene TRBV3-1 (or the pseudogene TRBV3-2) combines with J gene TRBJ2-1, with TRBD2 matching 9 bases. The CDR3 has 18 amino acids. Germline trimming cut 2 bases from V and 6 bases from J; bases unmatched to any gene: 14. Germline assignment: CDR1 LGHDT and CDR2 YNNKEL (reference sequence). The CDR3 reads CASSQFFSPSGMFNEQFF. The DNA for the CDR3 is TGTGCCAGCAGCCAATTTTTCTCGCCTAGCGGGATGTTCAATGAGCAGTTCTTC.

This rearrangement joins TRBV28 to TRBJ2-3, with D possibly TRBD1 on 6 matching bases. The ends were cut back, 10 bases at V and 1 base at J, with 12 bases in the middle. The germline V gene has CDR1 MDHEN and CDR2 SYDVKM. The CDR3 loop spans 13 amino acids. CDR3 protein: CATKKGGTDTQYF. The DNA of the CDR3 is TGTGCCACCAAGAAGGGGGGCACAGATACGCAGTATTTT. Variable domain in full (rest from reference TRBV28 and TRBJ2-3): DVKVTQSSRYLVKRTGEKVFLECVQDMDHENMFWYRQDPGLGLRLIYFSYDVKMKEKGDIPEGYSVSREKKERFSLILESASTNQTSMYLCATKKGGTDTQYFGPGTRLTVL.

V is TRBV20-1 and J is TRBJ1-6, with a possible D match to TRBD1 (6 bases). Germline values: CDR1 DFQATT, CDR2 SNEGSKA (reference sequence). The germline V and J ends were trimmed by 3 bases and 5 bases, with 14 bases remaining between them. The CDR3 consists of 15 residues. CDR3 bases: TGCAGTGCTAGTTCGCAGGGGTCTAATAATTCACCCCTCCACTTT. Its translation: CSASSQGSNNSPLHF.

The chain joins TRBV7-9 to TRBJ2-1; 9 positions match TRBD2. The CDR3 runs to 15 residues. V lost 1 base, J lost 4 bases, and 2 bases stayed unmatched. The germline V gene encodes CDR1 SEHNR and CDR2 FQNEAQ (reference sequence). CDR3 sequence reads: CASSLGTSAYNEQFF. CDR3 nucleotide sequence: TGTGCCAGCAGCTTAGGGACTAGCGCATACAATGAGCAGTTCTTC. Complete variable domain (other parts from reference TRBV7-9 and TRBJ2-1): DTGVSQNPRHKITKRGQNVTFRCDPISEHNRLYWYRQTLGQGPEFLTYFQNEAQLEKSRLLSDRFSAERPKGSFSTLEIQRTEQGDSAMYLCASSLGTSAYNEQFFGPGTRLTVL.

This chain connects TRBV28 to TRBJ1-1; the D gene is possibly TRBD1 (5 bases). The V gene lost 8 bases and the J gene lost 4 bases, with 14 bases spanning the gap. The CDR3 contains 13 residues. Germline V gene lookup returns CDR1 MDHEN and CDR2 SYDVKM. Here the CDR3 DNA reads TGTGCCAGCGCCAGAACGGGGGTCACTGAAGCTTTCTTT. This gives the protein CASARTGVTEAFF.

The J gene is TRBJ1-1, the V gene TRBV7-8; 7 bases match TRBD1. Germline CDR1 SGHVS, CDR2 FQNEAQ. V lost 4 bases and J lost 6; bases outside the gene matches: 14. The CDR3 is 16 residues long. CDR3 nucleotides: TGTGCCAGCAGCTATCAGACAGGGTTGGGCACGTCTGAAGCTTTCTTT. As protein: CASSYQTGLGTSEAFF.

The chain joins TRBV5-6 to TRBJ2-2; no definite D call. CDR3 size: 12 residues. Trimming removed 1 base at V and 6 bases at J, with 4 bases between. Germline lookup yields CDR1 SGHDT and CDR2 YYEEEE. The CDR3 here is CASSLTAGELFF. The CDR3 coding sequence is TGTGCCAGCAGCTTGACAGCCGGGGAGCTGTTTTTT.

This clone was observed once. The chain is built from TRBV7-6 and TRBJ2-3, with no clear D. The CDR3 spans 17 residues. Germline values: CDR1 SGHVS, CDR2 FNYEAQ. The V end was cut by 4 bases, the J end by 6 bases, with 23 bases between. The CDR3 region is CASSSLRVGSRRDTQYF. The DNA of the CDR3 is TGTGCCAGCAGCTCCCTTCGGGTCGGCTCTAGACGGGATACGCAGTATTTT. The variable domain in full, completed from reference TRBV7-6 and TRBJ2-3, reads GAGVSQSPRYKVTKRGQDVALRCDPISGHVSLYWYRQALGQGPEFLTYFNYEAQQDKSGLPNDRFSAERPEGSISTLTIQRTEQRDSAMYRCASSSLRVGSRRDTQYFGPGTRLTVL.

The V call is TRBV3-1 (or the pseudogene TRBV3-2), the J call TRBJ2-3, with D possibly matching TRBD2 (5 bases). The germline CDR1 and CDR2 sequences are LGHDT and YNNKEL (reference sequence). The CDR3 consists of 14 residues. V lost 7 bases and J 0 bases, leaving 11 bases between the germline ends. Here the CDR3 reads CASTPGISTDTQYF. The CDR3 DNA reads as TGTGCCAGCACCCCCGGGATAAGCACAGATACGCAGTATTTT.

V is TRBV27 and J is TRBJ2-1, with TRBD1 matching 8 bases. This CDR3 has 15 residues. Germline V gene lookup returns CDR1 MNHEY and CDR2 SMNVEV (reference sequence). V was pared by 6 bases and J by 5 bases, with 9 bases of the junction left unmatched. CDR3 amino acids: CASSPTGAEDNEQFF. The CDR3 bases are TGTGCCAGCAGCCCGACAGGGGCAGAGGACAATGAGCAGTTCTTC.

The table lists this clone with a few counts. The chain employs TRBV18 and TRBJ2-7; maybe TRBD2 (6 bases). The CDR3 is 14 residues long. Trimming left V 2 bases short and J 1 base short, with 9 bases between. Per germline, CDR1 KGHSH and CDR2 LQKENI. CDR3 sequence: CASSPGAGSYEQYF. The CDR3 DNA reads TGTGCCAGCTCACCAGGAGCGGGTTCCTACGAGCAGTACTTC.

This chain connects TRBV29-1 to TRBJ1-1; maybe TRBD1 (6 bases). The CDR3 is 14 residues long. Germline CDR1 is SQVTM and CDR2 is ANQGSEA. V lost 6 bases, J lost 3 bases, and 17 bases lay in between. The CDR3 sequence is CSVLDGQRYTEAFF. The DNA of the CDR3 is TGCAGCGTCCTAGACGGACAGCGATACACTGAAGCTTTCTTT.

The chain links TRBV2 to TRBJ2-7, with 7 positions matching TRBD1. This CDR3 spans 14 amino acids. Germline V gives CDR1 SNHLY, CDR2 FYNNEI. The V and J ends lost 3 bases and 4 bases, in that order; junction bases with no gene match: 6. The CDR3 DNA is TGTGCCAGCAGTGACGGGACAGACGATTACGAGCAGTACTTC. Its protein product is CASSDGTDDYEQYF.

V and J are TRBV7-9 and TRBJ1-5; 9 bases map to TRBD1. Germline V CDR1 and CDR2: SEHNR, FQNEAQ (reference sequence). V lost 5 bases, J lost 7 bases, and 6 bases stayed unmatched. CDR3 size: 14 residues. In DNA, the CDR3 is TGTGCCAGCAGCCCACAGGGGGCAGGACAGCCCCAGCATTTT. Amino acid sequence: CASSPQGAGQPQHF.

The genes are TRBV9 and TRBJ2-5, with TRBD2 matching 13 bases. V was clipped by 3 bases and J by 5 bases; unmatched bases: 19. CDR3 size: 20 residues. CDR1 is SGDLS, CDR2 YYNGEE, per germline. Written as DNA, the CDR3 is TGTGCCAGCAGCGCCTCCTTGCCGGGTGGACTAGCGGGAGAATTGGAGACCCAGTACTTC. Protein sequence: CASSASLPGGLAGELETQYF.

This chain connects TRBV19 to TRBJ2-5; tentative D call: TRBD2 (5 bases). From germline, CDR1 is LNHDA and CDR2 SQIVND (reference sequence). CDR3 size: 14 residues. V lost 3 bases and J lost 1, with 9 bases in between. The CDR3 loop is CASSMAGIQETQYF. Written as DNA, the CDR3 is TGTGCCAGTAGTATGGCCGGGATCCAAGAGACCCAGTACTTC.

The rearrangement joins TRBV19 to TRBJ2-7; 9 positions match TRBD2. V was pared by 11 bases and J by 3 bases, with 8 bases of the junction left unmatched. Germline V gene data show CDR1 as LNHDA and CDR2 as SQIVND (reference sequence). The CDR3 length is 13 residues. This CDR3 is CASGLAGLYEQYF. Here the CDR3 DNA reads TGTGCCTCCGGGCTAGCGGGACTCTACGAGCAGTACTTC. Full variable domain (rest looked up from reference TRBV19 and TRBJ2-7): DGGITQSPKYLFRKEGQNVTLSCEQNLNHDAMYWYRQDPGQGLRLIYYSQIVNDFQKGDIAEGYSVSREKKESFPLTVTSAQKNPTAFYLCASGLAGLYEQYFGPGTRLTVT.

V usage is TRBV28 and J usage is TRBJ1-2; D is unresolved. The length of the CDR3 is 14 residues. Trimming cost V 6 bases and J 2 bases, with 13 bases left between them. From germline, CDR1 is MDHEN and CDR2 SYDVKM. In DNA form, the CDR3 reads TGTGCCAGCAGCGCCGCCGGAGGGAACTATGGCTACACCTTC. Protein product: CASSAAGGNYGYTF.

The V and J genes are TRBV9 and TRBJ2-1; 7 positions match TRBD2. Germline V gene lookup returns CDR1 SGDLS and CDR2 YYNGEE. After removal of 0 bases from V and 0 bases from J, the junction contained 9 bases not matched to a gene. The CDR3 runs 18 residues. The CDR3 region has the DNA TGTGCCAGCAGCGTAGCGGGGGTGACTAGCCGCTCCTACAATGAGCAGTTCTTC. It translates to CASSVAGVTSRSYNEQFF. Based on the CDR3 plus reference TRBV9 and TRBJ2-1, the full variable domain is DSGVTQTPKHLITATGQRVTLRCSPRSGDLSVYWYQQSLDQGLQFLIQYYNGEERAKGNILERFSAQQFPDLHSELNLSSLELGDSALYFCASSVAGVTSRSYNEQFFGPGTRLTVL.